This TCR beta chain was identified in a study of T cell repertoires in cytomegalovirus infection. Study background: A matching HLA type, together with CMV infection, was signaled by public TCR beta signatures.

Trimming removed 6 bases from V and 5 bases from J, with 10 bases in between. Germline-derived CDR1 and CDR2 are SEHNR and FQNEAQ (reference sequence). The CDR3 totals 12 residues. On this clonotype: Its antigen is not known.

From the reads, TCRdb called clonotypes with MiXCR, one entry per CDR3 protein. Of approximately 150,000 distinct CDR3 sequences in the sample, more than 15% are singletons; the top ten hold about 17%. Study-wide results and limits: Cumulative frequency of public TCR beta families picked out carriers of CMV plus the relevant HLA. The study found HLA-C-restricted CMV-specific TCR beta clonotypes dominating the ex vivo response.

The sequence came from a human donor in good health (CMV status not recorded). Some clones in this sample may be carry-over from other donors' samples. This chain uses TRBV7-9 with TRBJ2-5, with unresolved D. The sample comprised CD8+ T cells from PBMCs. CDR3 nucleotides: TGTGCCAGCAGTTGGACGTCGGAGACCCAGTACTTC. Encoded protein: CASSWTSETQYF. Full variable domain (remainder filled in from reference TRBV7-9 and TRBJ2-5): DTGVSQNPRHKITKRGQNVTFRCDPISEHNRLYWYRQTLGQGPEFLTYFQNEAQLEKSRLLSDRFSAERPKGSFSTLEIQRTEQGDSAMYLCASSWTSETQYFGPGTRLLVL.